This passage covers 2 T cell receptor beta chains from one sample sequenced in a study of T cell responses to AZD1222 COVID-19 vaccine. TCRdb keeps only in-frame clones here, not all; method: immunoSEQ multiplex PCR. Of more than 60,000 clones in the sample, around 83% were seen once. Sequenced material: peripheral blood, taken on day 0 of AZD1222 vaccination. All receptors come from an adult in good health.

This chain uses TRBV6-2 or TRBV6-3 with TRBJ1-2, with a tentative D call TRBD1 (6 bases). Germline V gives CDR1 MNHEY, CDR2 SVGEGT. Between the trimmed V and J ends, which lost 0 bases and 1 base, there was a span of 12 bases. This CDR3 has 16 amino acids. The CDR3 here is CASSYSEQGINYGYTF. The CDR3 coding sequence is TGTGCCAGCAGTTACTCGGAACAGGGAATTAACTATGGCTACACCTTC.

The rearrangement joins TRBV5-4 to TRBJ2-3; no clear D gene. The germline V gene has CDR1 SGHNT and CDR2 YYREEE (reference sequence). Trimming removed 2 bases from V and 6 bases from J, with 13 bases in between. The CDR3 spans 14 residues. Here the CDR3 reads CASSLRQIGDTQYF. CDR3 DNA sequence: TGTGCCAGCAGCTTAAGGCAAATAGGGGATACGCAGTATTTT.